These 11 T cell receptor beta chains originate from one sample sequenced in a study of T cells after yellow fever vaccination. TCRdb processed the 5' RACE reads anew with MiXCR; each CDR3 protein has one entry. The table shows more than 350,000 distinct CDR3 sequences, with 11% occurring only once. The sample was PBMCs, taken on the day of the first yellow fever vaccination. All receptors derive from a man aged 18 to 35 who received the YFV17D yellow fever vaccine.

The chain is built from TRBV28 and TRBJ2-3; tentative D call: TRBD1 (6 bases). V lost 2 bases and J 0 bases, leaving 15 bases between the germline ends. Germline V gene lookup returns CDR1 MDHEN and CDR2 SYDVKM. This CDR3 has 17 amino acids. CDR3 DNA: TGTGCCAGCAGTTTAATAGCCTCAGGGGCGAGCACAGATACGCAGTATTTT. This encodes CASSLIASGASTDTQYF.

This chain connects TRBV10-3 to TRBJ2-2; D may be TRBD1 (5 bases). The CDR3 is 14 residues long. V lost 6 bases, J lost 0 bases, and 8 bases lay in between. In germline, CDR1 is ENHRY, CDR2 SYGVKD. CDR3 DNA sequence: TGTGCCATCAGGGACACATCGAACACCGGGGAGCTGTTTTTT. Translation: CAIRDTSNTGELFF.

This clonotype turned up a few times. The J gene is TRBJ2-1, the V gene TRBV9, with D unresolved. The CDR3 runs to 12 residues. Trimming took off 3 bases at V and 4 bases at J, with 5 bases between the two ends. The germline V gene has CDR1 SGDLS and CDR2 YYNGEE. The CDR3, as DNA: TGTGCCAGCAGCGCTAGTTACAATGAGCAGTTCTTC. Translated, it gives CASSASYNEQFF.

The V call is TRBV5-6, the J call TRBJ1-1; D remains ambiguous. This CDR3 comprises 12 residues. The V gene's germline CDR1 is SGHDT and CDR2 YYEEEE. V shed 2 bases and J shed 8 bases, with 10 bases lying between them. The CDR3 spells CASSLWGGEAFF. CDR3 bases: TGTGCCAGCAGCTTATGGGGAGGAGAAGCTTTCTTT.

This clonotype occurred a few times. CDR3 loop: CASSFSQYNEQFF. As DNA, the CDR3 is TGTGCCAGCAGTTTCTCCCAATACAATGAGCAGTTCTTC. The V call is TRBV6-5, the J call TRBJ2-1; D uncertain. The CDR3 is made up of 13 amino acids. The germline CDR1 and CDR2 sequences are MNHEY and SVGAGI. Trimming stripped 4 bases from V and 4 bases from J, with 8 bases between.

This clonotype was observed many times. The chain uses TRBV11-2 and TRBJ1-2; D is ambiguous. This CDR3 region has 13 residues. The V and J ends lost 5 bases and 6 bases respectively, with 13 bases between them. CDR1 is SGHAT, CDR2 FQNNGV, per germline. Written as DNA, the CDR3 is TGTGCCAGCAGCCCCGGGCGCGGAGATGGCTACACCTTC. Translated: CASSPGRGDGYTF.

This clonotype was detected a few times. This chain joins TRBV4-3 and TRBJ2-1; 9 nucleotides agree with TRBD1. V dropped 4 bases and J dropped 9; count of bases not matched to a gene: 10. Germline loops: CDR1 LGHNA, CDR2 YSLEER. CDR3 length: 15 amino acids. Here the CDR3 DNA reads TGCGCCAGCAGCCCTCGGGACAGGGAAGGGACTGAGCAGTTCTTC. This encodes CASSPRDREGTEQFF.

This clonotype was observed a handful of times. The rearrangement links TRBV20-1 to TRBJ1-2; D call uncertain. This CDR3 has 11 amino acids. Germline CDR1 DFQATT, CDR2 SNEGSKA (reference sequence). The V and J ends lost 3 bases and 8 bases respectively, with 10 bases between them. CDR3 nucleotide sequence: TGCAGTGCTAGCACTTCGAGGGGCTACACCTTC. Translated, it gives CSASTSRGYTF.

Ten or more counts support this clonotype. The rearrangement links TRBV27 to TRBJ2-1; D possibly uses TRBD1 or TRBD2 (5 bases each). Between the trimmed V and J ends, which lost 5 bases and 0 bases, there was a span of 8 bases. The V gene's germline CDR1 is MNHEY and CDR2 SMNVEV (reference sequence). The CDR3 runs to 14 residues. DNA of the CDR3: TGTGCCAGCAGTCGGGGCTACTCCTACAATGAGCAGTTCTTC. This encodes CASSRGYSYNEQFF.

The chain employs TRBV10-3 and TRBJ1-1; no firm D call. The germline gives CDR1 ENHRY, CDR2 SYGVKD. CDR3 length equals 15 residues. Trimming shortened V by 0 bases and J by 2 bases, and 10 bases separated the two germline ends. The CDR3 DNA sequence: TGTGCCATCAGTGAGTCGCGGGCGGACAACACTGAAGCTTTCTTT. This encodes CAISESRADNTEAFF.

CDR3 loop: CASSRDLAGVSYEQYF. The CDR3 region has the DNA TGTGCCAGCAGCCGCGATCTAGCGGGGGTTTCCTACGAGCAGTACTTC. The V call is TRBV7-9, the J call TRBJ2-7, with TRBD2 identical over 10 bases. With 5 bases clipped from V and 1 base from J, the junction kept 8 bases outside the gene matches. From germline, CDR1 is SEHNR and CDR2 FQNEAQ (reference sequence). The CDR3 totals 16 residues.